This T cell receptor (beta chain) was captured in a study of blood T cell repertoires in COVID-19. Study at large: Donors in the United States, Italy and Spain gave samples during acute or convalescent COVID-19. Sources were T cells, B-cell-depleted T cells, or PBMCs; the material itself was cDNA or gDNA.

Original processing notes: Amplified reference gene primers provided the basis for estimating nucleated cell counts. Some clones are missing from TCRdb's copy, which holds only in-frame ones; the method was immunoSEQ multiplex PCR. For V, J and clone size, that table is used; D and trimming come from the DNA. The sample lists about 110,000 clones, 89% occurring once. Germline CDR1 and CDR2: KGHSH and LQKENI. This CDR3 contains 16 residues. Trimming pared 3 bases from V and 2 bases from J, leaving 11 bases between. The chain carries TRBV18 and TRBJ1-6; possibly TRBD1 for D (5 bases). The sequence was obtained from a middle-aged man with active or convalescent COVID-19. Sequenced input: peripheral blood. The CDR3 region is CASSPQGRPYNSPLHF. DNA of the CDR3: TGTGCCAGCTCACCTCAGGGAAGGCCCTATAATTCACCCCTCCACTTT. Drawing the rest from reference TRBV18 and TRBJ1-6, the complete variable domain is NAGVMQNPRHLVRRRGQEARLRCSPMKGHSHVYWYRQLPEEGLKFMVYLQKENIIDESGMPKERFSAEFPKEGPSILRIQQVVRGDSAAYFCASSPQGRPYNSPLHFGNGTRLTVT.